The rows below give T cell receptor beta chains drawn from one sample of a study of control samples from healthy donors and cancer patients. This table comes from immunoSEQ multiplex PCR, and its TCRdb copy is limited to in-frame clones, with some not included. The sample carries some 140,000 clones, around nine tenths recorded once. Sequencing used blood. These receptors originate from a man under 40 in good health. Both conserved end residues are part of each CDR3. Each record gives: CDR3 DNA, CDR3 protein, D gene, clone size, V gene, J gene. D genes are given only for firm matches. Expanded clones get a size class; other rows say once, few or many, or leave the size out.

TGTGCCAGCAAGGCAGACAAGGGTTCATACTACGAGCAGTACTTC,CASKADKGSYYEQYF,NA,few,TRBV27,TRBJ2-7
TGTGCCAGCAGTACCGGACGGAACACTGAAGCTTTCTTT,CASSTGRNTEAFF,NA,NA,TRBV7-9,TRBJ1-1
TGTGCCAGCAGCCGGCAAGATACAGATACGCAGTATTTT,CASSRQDTDTQYF,NA,NA,TRBV6-2/TRBV6-3,TRBJ2-3
TGTGCCTGGAACCCGGGCAACGTAAACTTCAATGAGCAGTTCTTC,CAWNPGNVNFNEQFF,NA,NA,TRBV30,TRBJ2-1
TGTGCCAGTAGTATGTTACTAGCGGGGGCTTACAATGAGCAGTTCTTC,CASSMLLAGAYNEQFF,TRBD2,NA,TRBV19,TRBJ2-1
TGTGCCAGCAGTTTTCCGACAGGGGGCAATCAGCCCCAGCATTTT,CASSFPTGGNQPQHF,TRBD1,few,TRBV6-2/TRBV6-3,TRBJ1-5
TGTGCCAGCAGAGGGACAGCTACCTACGAGCAGTACTTC,CASRGTATYEQYF,TRBD1,NA,TRBV12-3/TRBV12-4,TRBJ2-7
TGTGCCAGCAGCGCCGGGACAGGACCTTTCAATCAGCCCCAGCATTTT,CASSAGTGPFNQPQHF,TRBD1,NA,TRBV28,TRBJ1-5
TGTGCCAGCAGTGACGGGACACATCTGTATTCACCCCTCCACTTT,CASSDGTHLYSPLHF,NA,NA,TRBV6-2/TRBV6-3,TRBJ1-6
TGTGCCACCAGCCCTAGGACAGGGGGCACCGGGGAGCTGTTTTTT,CATSPRTGGTGELFF,TRBD1,NA,TRBV24-1,TRBJ2-2
TGTGCCAGTAGTATACCCGACCGGGGGGAGACCCAGTACTTC,CASSIPDRGETQYF,NA,NA,TRBV19,TRBJ2-5
TGTGCCAGCAGCTTGGCCCTGGCGCGAGGCTACAATGAGCAGTTCTTC,CASSLALARGYNEQFF,NA,NA,TRBV5-4,TRBJ2-1
TGCGCCAGCAGTCCCCACCGGGCCCTCCGATGGGATACGCAGTATTTT,CASSPHRALRWDTQYF,NA,once,TRBV27,TRBJ2-3
TGCAGTGCTAGAGGGGGGGAGACCCAGTACTTC,CSARGGETQYF,NA,NA,TRBV20-1,TRBJ2-5
TGCGCCAGCAGCCCCGGAATAGGCCTCTACGAGCAGTACTTC,CASSPGIGLYEQYF,NA,NA,TRBV4-1,TRBJ2-7
TGTGCCAGCAGCCTAGAGAGATTAGCGGGTACGAACACCGGGGAGCTGTTTTTT,CASSLERLAGTNTGELFF,TRBD2,NA,TRBV7-6,TRBJ2-2